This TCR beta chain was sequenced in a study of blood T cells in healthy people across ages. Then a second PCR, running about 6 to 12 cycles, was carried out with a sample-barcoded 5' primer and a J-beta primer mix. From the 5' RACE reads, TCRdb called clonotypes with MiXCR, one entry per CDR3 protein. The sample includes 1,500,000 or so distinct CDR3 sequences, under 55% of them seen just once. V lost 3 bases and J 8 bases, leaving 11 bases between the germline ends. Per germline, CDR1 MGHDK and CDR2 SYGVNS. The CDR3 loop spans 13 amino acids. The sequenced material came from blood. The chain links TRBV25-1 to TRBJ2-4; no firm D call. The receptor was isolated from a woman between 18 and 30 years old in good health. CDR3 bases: TGTGCCAGCAGTGACCAGAGAGAGGACATTCAGTACTTC. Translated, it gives CASSDQREDIQYF.